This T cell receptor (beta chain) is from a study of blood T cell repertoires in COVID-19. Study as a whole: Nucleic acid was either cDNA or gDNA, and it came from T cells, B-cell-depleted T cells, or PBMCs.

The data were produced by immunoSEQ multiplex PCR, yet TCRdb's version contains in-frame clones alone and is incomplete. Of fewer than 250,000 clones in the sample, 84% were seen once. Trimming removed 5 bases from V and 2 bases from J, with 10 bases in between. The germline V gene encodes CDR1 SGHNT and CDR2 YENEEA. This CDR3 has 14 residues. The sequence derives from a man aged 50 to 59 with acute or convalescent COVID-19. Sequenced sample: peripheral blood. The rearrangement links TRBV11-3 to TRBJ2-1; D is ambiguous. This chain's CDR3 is CASSANSAYNEQFF. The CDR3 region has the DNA TGTGCCAGCAGCGCCAATTCGGCCTACAATGAGCAGTTCTTC.